Shown below are 3 T cell receptor beta chains from a single sample sequenced in a study of cytomegalovirus exposure and HLA in healthy donors. PCR was performed using 60 Vbeta and 13 Jbeta primers. The data were produced by immunoSEQ multiplex PCR, yet TCRdb's version contains in-frame clones alone and is incomplete. This sample yields 90,000 to 120,000 clones, of which roughly 72% are seen a single time; 7.8% belongs to the top ten. Specimen: PBMCs. These receptors all stem from a man aged 30 to 45 in good health and CMV-seronegative.

The V call is TRBV5-4, the J call TRBJ2-3; 12 bases are a match to TRBD2. This CDR3 comprises 19 residues. The V gene's germline CDR1 is SGHNT and CDR2 YYREEE (reference sequence). The V and J ends lost 0 bases and 4 bases, in that order; junction bases with no gene match: 12. CDR3 residues: CASSLGELRLAGVSDTQYF. For the CDR3, the DNA is TGTGCCAGCAGCTTGGGAGAGCTACGACTAGCGGGAGTATCAGATACGCAGTATTTT.

This clone turned up a few times. The genes are TRBV7-3 and TRBJ2-1; TRBD1 matches at 9 bases. The length of the CDR3 is 15 residues. Losses at the gene ends were 4 bases for V and 6 bases for J; bases not matched to a gene: 7. The germline V gene encodes CDR1 SGHTA and CDR2 FQGTGA. The CDR3, as DNA: TGTGCCAGCAGCTCCCGACAGGGGGGTATCAATGAGCAGTTCTTC. Translated, it gives CASSSRQGGINEQFF.

The V gene is TRBV19, the J gene TRBJ2-5; TRBD1 matches 8 bases. Germline assignment: CDR1 LNHDA and CDR2 SQIVND (reference sequence). The CDR3 has 17 residues. Trimming removed 4 bases from V and 2 bases from J; junction bases left unmatched: 12. CDR3 in amino acids: CASSTSRTGTTQETQYF. The CDR3 region has the DNA TGTGCCAGTAGTACATCTAGGACAGGGACCACGCAAGAGACCCAGTACTTC. The full variable domain, rest sourced from reference TRBV19 and TRBJ2-5, is DGGITQSPKYLFRKEGQNVTLSCEQNLNHDAMYWYRQDPGQGLRLIYYSQIVNDFQKGDIAEGYSVSREKKESFPLTVTSAQKNPTAFYLCASSTSRTGTTQETQYFGPGTRLLVL.